These T cell receptor beta chains were read from a single sample in a study of blood T cell repertoires in COVID-19. Data came from immunoSEQ multiplex PCR; TCRdb stores just in-frame clones and leaves some out. The top ten hold roughly 8.4% of the sample, which has over 75,000 clones, 80% seen once. Sequencing input: peripheral blood. The source of these receptors is a man aged 50 or older who had recovered from COVID-19. Both conserved end residues are part of each CDR3. Fields, in order: J gene, D gene, clone size, V gene, CDR3 DNA, CDR3 protein. D genes are given only for firm matches. Expanded clones get a size class; other rows say once, few or many, or leave the size out.

>TRBJ1-6|TRBD1|few|TRBV5-4
TGTGCCAGCAGCTTAAGGACAGGAAATAATTCACCCCTCCACTTT
CASSLRTGNNSPLHF
>TRBJ1-2|NA|few|TRBV6-5
TGTGCCAGCAGTTCCTGGACAGCTTCGTACACCTTC
CASSSWTASYTF
>TRBJ2-7|TRBD1|few|TRBV5-6
TGTGCCAGCAGCTTCCAACAGGGGACGGGGGAGCAGTACTTC
CASSFQQGTGEQYF
>TRBJ1-5|TRBD1|once|TRBV6-2/TRBV6-3
TGTGCCAGCAGTTACGCTTGGGACAGGCCGGGTCAGCCCCAGCATTTT
CASSYAWDRPGQPQHF
>TRBJ1-1|TRBD1|NA|TRBV27
TGTGCCAGCAGACTCGGACAGGCCGTGAACACTGAAGCTTTCTTT
CASRLGQAVNTEAFF
>TRBJ1-1|NA|medium-sized|TRBV7-8
TGTGCCAGCAGCACCAAGTGGGCGAACACTGAAGCTTTCTTT
CASSTKWANTEAFF
>TRBJ1-2|NA|NA|TRBV27
TGTGCCAGCAGTTACTTCGGGACAACCAACTATGGCTACACCTTC
CASSYFGTTNYGYTF
>TRBJ2-7|NA|NA|TRBV7-2
TGTGCCAGCAGCTTAAGATCACTTTCTAGCTCCTACGAGCAGTACTTC
CASSLRSLSSSYEQYF
>TRBJ2-7|NA|few|TRBV9
TGTGCCAGCAGCGTAGGGGTGGGAGAGAGGGAGCAGTACTTC
CASSVGVGEREQYF
>TRBJ2-7|NA|few|TRBV4-3
TGCGCCAGCAGCCAAGAGGGTAGCGGCTCCTACGAGCAGTACTTC
CASSQEGSGSYEQYF
>TRBJ2-7|TRBD1|NA|TRBV27
TGTGCCAGCAGGCTACAGGGGTTAAAGGGCTACGAGCAGTACTTC
CASRLQGLKGYEQYF
>TRBJ1-1|NA|NA|TRBV10-1
TGCGCCAGCCGCGAACAGGTGAACACTGAAGCTTTCTTT
CASREQVNTEAFF
>TRBJ2-7|NA|few|TRBV6-5
TGTGCCAGCAGTTACTCGTGGCGGTCCTACGAGCAGTACTTC
CASSYSWRSYEQYF
>TRBJ1-5|NA|NA|TRBV19
TGTGCCAACAGGACCTGTTTTAGCAATCAGCCCCAGCATTTT
CANRTCFSNQPQHF
>TRBJ2-1|TRBD2|once|TRBV11-2
TGTGCCAGCAGCTTAGTTGGGACTAGCGGGCGGTACAATGAGCAGTTCTTC
CASSLVGTSGRYNEQFF
>TRBJ1-2|NA|NA|TRBV19
TGTGCCAGTAGTATGACGGCGACAGCTAACTATGGCTACACCTTC
CASSMTATANYGYTF
>TRBJ2-5|NA|NA|TRBV18
TGTGCCAGCCTGCCGTTCGGGTTGGAGACCCAGTACTTC
CASLPFGLETQYF
>TRBJ2-7|TRBD2|NA|TRBV4-3
TGCGCCAGCAGCCAAGAAGCCAACCTAGCGGCCACCTACGAGCAGTACTTC
CASSQEANLAATYEQYF
>TRBJ2-7|NA|NA|TRBV6-6
TGTGCCAGCAGGTCGACAGGCGCAACCTACGAGCAGTACTTC
CASRSTGATYEQYF
>TRBJ2-7|TRBD2|once|TRBV5-1
TGCGCCAGCAGCACAGCCGGGACTACCTACGAGCAGTACTTC
CASSTAGTTYEQYF
>TRBJ2-2|NA|NA|TRBV5-1
TGCGCCAGCGGGTCCGGAGCGGGGAACACCGGGGAGCTGTTTTTT
CASGSGAGNTGELFF
>TRBJ2-3|TRBD2|NA|TRBV4-2
TGTGCCAGCAGCTCACTAGCGGGCGCGCGTGGAGATACGCAGTATTTT
CASSSLAGARGDTQYF
>TRBJ2-7|NA|once|TRBV6-2/TRBV6-3
TGTGCCAGCAGTTACCCGTCTATTGGGCGCTACGAGCAGTACTTC
CASSYPSIGRYEQYF
>TRBJ2-1|TRBD1|NA|TRBV7-9
TGTGCCAGCAGGAAAACAGGGGGCGCGCACAATGAGCAGTTCTTC
CASRKTGGAHNEQFF
>TRBJ2-6|TRBD1|NA|TRBV27
TGTGCCAGCAGTCTTTGGGACAGTAAGCCTGGGGCCAACGTCCTGACTTTC
CASSLWDSKPGANVLTF
>TRBJ2-3|TRBD1|once|TRBV7-6
TGTGCCAGCAGCTTAGGACAGGGGGCGCGAGATACGCAGTATTTT
CASSLGQGARDTQYF
>TRBJ1-2|NA|NA|TRBV6-5
TGTGCCAGCAGTCCAAGCGGGGTCGCTAACTATGGCTACACCTTC
CASSPSGVANYGYTF
>TRBJ1-3|NA|NA|TRBV19
TGTGCCAGTAGGTCCGGGAAGTCTGGAAACACCATATATTTT
CASRSGKSGNTIYF
>TRBJ2-3|TRBD2|NA|TRBV13
TGTGCCAGCAGCTGGACTAGCGGGGAGAGCACAGATACGCAGTATTTT
CASSWTSGESTDTQYF
>TRBJ1-2|NA|NA|TRBV28
TGTGCCAGCCGCCGACAGCATAGCTATGGCTACACCTTC
CASRRQHSYGYTF
>TRBJ2-3|NA|NA|TRBV10-2
TGCGCCACCGAACTAGGGGGGGGAGATACGCAGTATTTT
CATELGGGDTQYF
>TRBJ1-3|NA|NA|TRBV7-2
TGTGCCAGCAGCCCTCAGGGGACCTCTGGAAACACCATATATTTT
CASSPQGTSGNTIYF
>TRBJ1-2|NA|NA|TRBV5-1
TGCGCCAGCAGCTCGTCAGGTTCCTATGGCTACACCTTC
CASSSSGSYGYTF
>TRBJ2-3|TRBD2|once|TRBV10-3
TGTGCCATCAATCCGGGACTAGCGGAGACAGATACGCAGTATTTT
CAINPGLAETDTQYF
>TRBJ2-7|NA|few|TRBV4-2
TGTGCCAGCAGCCAACGCGCAGCCGTAGCCGAGCAGTACTTC
CASSQRAAVAEQYF
>TRBJ1-5|NA|NA|TRBV10-3
TGTGCCATCAGTGAACACAGGGATCTGGTTCAGCCCCAGCATTTT
CAISEHRDLVQPQHF
>TRBJ1-3|NA|NA|TRBV30
TGTGCCTGGGCAGACAGAAACACCATATATTTT
CAWADRNTIYF
>TRBJ2-7|NA|NA|TRBV21-1
TGTGCCAGCAGCCCCGGAGCTCGGGAGCAGTACTTC
CASSPGAREQYF
>TRBJ1-2|NA|NA|TRBV5-6
TGTGCCAGCAGCTTTCAGACAGCTCATTCCTATGGCTACACCTTC
CASSFQTAHSYGYTF
>TRBJ1-5|TRBD1|NA|TRBV19
TGTGCCAGCCGTAGGACAGGGGCGGACAATCAGCCCCAGCATTTT
CASRRTGADNQPQHF
>TRBJ2-7|NA|NA|TRBV29-1
TGCAGCGTTGGAAGGCCCCCGGGGGAGCAGTACTTC
CSVGRPPGEQYF
>TRBJ2-3|TRBD1|few|TRBV2
TGTGCCAGCAGTCCTCAGGGGACAGGGTCACATACGCAGTATTTT
CASSPQGTGSHTQYF
>TRBJ1-2|TRBD1|NA|TRBV29-1
TGCAGCGTTGCCCCCCAGGGGGTACTCAACTATGGCTACACCTTC
CSVAPQGVLNYGYTF
>TRBJ2-1|NA|NA|TRBV30
TGTGCCTGGAAAGGGGGGGGGAGCACCTACAATGAGCAGTTCTTC
CAWKGGGSTYNEQFF
>TRBJ2-7|NA|NA|TRBV2
TGTGCCAGCAGGGCAGGGGGGCAGGGCCTGAACTACGAGCAGTACTTC
CASRAGGQGLNYEQYF
>TRBJ2-7|NA|NA|TRBV18
TGTGCCAGCTCCATACAGGGCGGAAACGAGCAGTACTTC
CASSIQGGNEQYF
>TRBJ1-2|NA|NA|TRBV6-5
TGTGCCAGCACCTTAGACGGGAACTATGGCTACACCTTC
CASTLDGNYGYTF
>TRBJ1-4|NA|NA|TRBV5-4
TGTGCCAGCAGTTTTGGACCCACCAGGGCTGAAAAACTGTTTTTT
CASSFGPTRAEKLFF
>TRBJ1-1|NA|NA|TRBV18
TGTGCCAGCACTACCCAGAACACTGAAGCTTTCTTT
CASTTQNTEAFF
>TRBJ2-6|NA|once|TRBV28
TGTGCCAGCAGTCATAGAACCTCTTCTGGGGCCAACGTCCTGACTTTC
CASSHRTSSGANVLTF